The 14 T cell receptor beta chains given below trace back to one sample, sequenced in a study of vaccination effects on CD4 cells after COVID-19. Repertoires were generated with immunoSEQ multiplex PCR, while TCRdb's copy carries only in-frame clones and drops some. The sample records roughly 76,000 clones, around 74% being singletons. CD4+ T cells specific for antigen were expanded with viral peptide pools by the ViraFEST assay before sequencing. The culture ran for approximately nine days before CD4+ T cells were isolated. The antigens these receptors bind are not known. Sequenced material: CD4+ T cells from PBMCs cultured with HCoV-229E spike peptides, taken before COVID-19 vaccination. The receptor source for this set is a human donor who received a COVID-19 vaccine.

The chain links TRBV30 to TRBJ2-1; 16 positions match TRBD2. This CDR3 region has 19 residues. Trimming cost V 1 base and J 0 bases; bases outside gene matches: 6. Germline CDR1 GTSNPN, CDR2 SVGIG (reference sequence). CDR3 sequence: CAWSGGLAGGLSSYNEQFF. The CDR3, as DNA: TGTGCCTGGAGTGGGGGACTAGCGGGGGGGCTAAGCTCCTACAATGAGCAGTTCTTC.

The chain combines TRBV24-1 with TRBJ2-2; D may be TRBD2 (6 bases). The germline V gene encodes CDR1 KGHDR and CDR2 SFDVKD. The ends were cut back, 7 bases at V and 3 bases at J, with 11 bases in the middle. The CDR3 consists of 14 residues. CDR3 coding DNA: TGTGCCACCAGGGGGCCGGGAGACACCGGGGAGCTGTTTTTT. As protein: CATRGPGDTGELFF.

J is TRBJ1-6 and V is TRBV2; tentatively, D is TRBD1 (5 bases). The CDR3 runs to 13 residues. V was pared by 11 bases and J by 7 bases, with 15 bases between. Germline CDR1 SNHLY, CDR2 FYNNEI. The CDR3 bases are TGTGCCGGGTTCGGGACGGAGAATTCACCCCTCCACTTT. The encoded protein is CAGFGTENSPLHF.

V and J are TRBV18 and TRBJ1-1; TRBD1 aligns across 8 bases. From germline, CDR1 is KGHSH and CDR2 LQKENI. Trimming at V came to 3 bases and at J to 10 bases, leaving 10 bases not matched to a gene. This CDR3 contains 14 residues. The CDR3, as DNA: TGTGCCAGCTCACCGCAGGGGGCAGCGGTCGGAGCTTTCTTT. This sequence encodes CASSPQGAAVGAFF.

The sample holds one count of this clone. The rearrangement links TRBV30 to TRBJ1-4; the D gene is possibly TRBD1 (5 bases). The germline V and J ends were trimmed by 2 bases and 8 bases, with 18 bases remaining between them. Germline CDR1 reads GTSNPN; CDR2 reads SVGIG (reference sequence). CDR3 length equals 15 residues. CDR3 residues: CAWSFKTGVREKLFF. For the CDR3, the DNA is TGTGCCTGGAGTTTCAAAACGGGGGTGAGGGAAAAACTGTTTTTT.

This clone was picked up one time. This rearrangement joins TRBV6-5 to TRBJ2-7; 7 bases map to TRBD1. J gave up 2 bases and V 10 bases, and 8 bases lay outside the gene matches. The CDR3 contains 13 residues. Germline loops: CDR1 MNHEY, CDR2 SVGAGI. CDR3 sequence (DNA): TGTGCCATCCAGGGACAGCGACCCTACGAGCAGTACGTC. This translates into CAIQGQRPYEQYV.

The V call is TRBV7-9, the J call TRBJ1-4; D is uncertain. There are 15 residues in the CDR3. Germline CDR1 is SEHNR and CDR2 is FQNEAQ (reference sequence). With 3 bases removed from V and 5 bases from J, the gap between germline ends came to 13 bases. CDR3 sequence (DNA): TGTGCCAGCAGCTTCCTAACAGATACCAATGAAAAACTGTTTTTT. Residues: CASSFLTDTNEKLFF.

The V and J genes are TRBV14 and TRBJ2-7; 9 nucleotides agree with TRBD1. The J segment lost 2 bases and the V segment lost 3 bases, leaving 8 bases of the junction unmatched. The germline V gene encodes CDR1 SGHDN and CDR2 FVKESK. CDR3 length equals 16 residues. CDR3 nucleotide sequence: TGTGCCAGCAGCCACCCACGGGACAGGGTGACCTACGAGCAGTACGTC. Protein product: CASSHPRDRVTYEQYV.

The chain links TRBV18 to TRBJ2-1; 11 positions match TRBD1. Germline assignment: CDR1 KGHSH and CDR2 LQKENI. J lost 3 bases, V lost 5 bases, and 0 bases had no gene match. The CDR3 has 14 residues. The CDR3 DNA sequence: TGTGCCAGCTCAGGGACAGGGGGCTACAATGAGCAGTTCTTC. Its translation: CASSGTGGYNEQFF.

The chain combines TRBV11-2 with TRBJ1-1, with 7 bases matching TRBD1. The CDR3 has 14 residues. Germline V gene lookup returns CDR1 SGHAT and CDR2 FQNNGV. V lost 5 bases and J lost 0; bases outside the gene matches: 3. The CDR3 here is CASSATGVNTEAFF. CDR3 DNA: TGTGCCAGCAGCGCCACAGGGGTGAACACTGAAGCTTTCTTT.

The V call is TRBV10-3, the J call TRBJ1-1; TRBD1 matches 7 bases. There are 13 residues in the CDR3. Germline V CDR1 and CDR2: ENHRY, SYGVKD. J lost 1 base, V lost 6 bases, and 2 bases had no gene match. In nucleotides, the CDR3 is TGTGCCATCAGCAGGACAGGGAACACTGAAGCTTTCTTT. Its protein is CAISRTGNTEAFF.

This clone was counted a single time. The chain combines TRBV30 with TRBJ2-3; D is unresolved. This CDR3 region has 10 residues. CDR1 and CDR2 (germline): GTSNPN, SVGIG (reference sequence). For the CDR3, the DNA is TGTGCTCTAGGTTCAGATACGCAGTATTTT. Translation gives CALGSDTQYF.

The chain has TRBV6-1 and TRBJ1-1; D is undetermined. Germline values: CDR1 MNHNS, CDR2 SASEGT. V was shortened by 2 bases and J by 6 bases, with 19 bases between the two germline ends. This CDR3 is 16 amino acids long. CDR3 amino acids: CASSEQVVSGMAEAFF. CDR3 DNA: TGTGCCAGCAGTGAACAGGTGGTTTCGGGAATGGCTGAAGCTTTCTTT.

The V and J genes are TRBV7-3 and TRBJ2-3; 8 bases align to TRBD2. CDR3 length equals 16 residues. CDR1 SGHTA and CDR2 FQGTGA come from the germline V gene. Trimming removed 4 bases from V and 1 base from J; junction bases left unmatched: 7. In DNA, the CDR3 is TGTGCCAGCAGCTCGCAGCCGGGACTAGGCACAGATACGCAGTATTTT. Its protein product is CASSSQPGLGTDTQYF.